Presented here are 15 T cell receptor beta chains from one specimen sequenced in a study of cytomegalovirus exposure and HLA in healthy donors. Amplification used 60 Vbeta primers and 13 Jbeta primers. TCRdb keeps only in-frame clones here, not all; method: immunoSEQ multiplex PCR. Found here are under 95,000 clones, approximately 82% of them singletons; the top ten hold approximately 2.1%. Specimen: PBMCs. The source of these receptors is a man aged 35-49 years in good health and CMV-seronegative.

The rearrangement links TRBV30 to TRBJ2-7; the match to TRBD2 covers 9 bases. Germline lookup yields CDR1 GTSNPN and CDR2 SVGIG (reference sequence). V shed 3 bases and J 5 bases; nucleotides not matched to a gene: 14. This CDR3 has 16 residues. CDR3 loop: CAWRRRGTSFAHEQYF. In DNA, the CDR3 is TGTGCCTGGAGACGCAGGGGGACTAGCTTTGCCCACGAGCAGTACTTC.

This chain links TRBV6-1 with TRBJ1-5, with D perhaps matching TRBD1 (6 bases). Germline CDR1 MNHNS, CDR2 SASEGT. CDR3 length: 15 residues. Trimming took off 1 base at V and 3 bases at J, with 10 bases between the two ends. Here the CDR3 reads CASSEGQAFNQPQHF. In DNA, the CDR3 is TGTGCCAGCAGTGAAGGACAGGCTTTCAATCAGCCCCAGCATTTT.

The chain couples TRBV7-9 to TRBJ2-2; 8 nucleotides agree with TRBD2. V lost 1 base, J lost 6 bases, and 7 bases stayed unmatched. Germline CDR1 is SEHNR and CDR2 is FQNEAQ (reference sequence). The CDR3 extends over 16 amino acids. CDR3 sequence reads: CASSLDSGSSPGELFF. CDR3 bases: TGTGCCAGCAGCTTAGACAGCGGGAGTTCCCCCGGGGAGCTGTTTTTT.

The chain recombines TRBV10-3 with TRBJ2-5; 9 bases agree with TRBD1. The CDR3 covers 15 residues. V gave up 2 bases and J gave up 5 bases; unmatched junction bases: 6. Per germline, CDR1 ENHRY and CDR2 SYGVKD. The CDR3 sequence: CAISEAGQGTETQYF. The CDR3 DNA sequence: TGTGCCATCAGTGAGGCTGGACAGGGGACTGAGACCCAGTACTTC.

The V gene is TRBV5-4, the J gene TRBJ1-1; 9 positions agree with TRBD1. The germline CDR1 and CDR2 sequences are SGHNT and YYREEE (reference sequence). With V trimmed by 5 bases and J by 3 bases, 5 bases remained unmatched. The CDR3 consists of 14 residues. This CDR3 is CASRPRQGDTEAFF. As DNA, the CDR3 is TGTGCCAGCAGACCCAGACAGGGGGACACTGAAGCTTTCTTT.

The gene calls are TRBV6-4 and TRBJ2-3; 8 nucleotides match TRBD2. After removal of 0 bases from V and 2 bases from J, the junction contained 1 base not matched to a gene. In germline, CDR1 is MRHNA, CDR2 SNTAGT. CDR3 length: 15 residues. The CDR3 spells CASSDSSGATDTQYF. The DNA of the CDR3 is TGTGCCAGCAGTGACTCTAGCGGGGCCACAGATACGCAGTATTTT.

This chain joins TRBV9 and TRBJ2-7; TRBD2 agrees at 8 bases. The CDR3 sequence is 16 residues long. In germline, CDR1 is SGDLS, CDR2 YYNGEE. Trimming removed 0 bases from V and 4 bases from J; junction bases left unmatched: 9. The DNA of the CDR3 is TGTGCCAGCAGCGTAGGTGTGAGCGGGAGAAGGTACGAGCAGTACTTC. Translated, it gives CASSVGVSGRRYEQYF.

The chain joins TRBV29-1 to TRBJ2-5, with 8 bases matching TRBD1. This CDR3 region has 15 residues. Germline V lookup: CDR1 SQVTM, CDR2 ANQGSEA. V shed 4 bases, J shed 5 bases, and the junction held 12 bases outside the gene matches. The DNA of the CDR3 is TGCAGCGTTGGGCGGACAGGGACCGTGGGGGAGACCCAGTACTTC. Protein: CSVGRTGTVGETQYF.

V is TRBV25-1 and J is TRBJ1-1, with 8 bases that match TRBD1. The germline V gene has CDR1 MGHDK and CDR2 SYGVNS. J lost 1 base, V lost 3 bases, and 7 bases had no gene match. The CDR3 spans 16 residues. The CDR3 nucleotides read TGTGCCAGCAGTGACCCCGCAGGGGGCAAGAACACTGAAGCTTTCTTT. It yields the protein CASSDPAGGKNTEAFF.

The CDR3 region has the DNA TGTGCCAGCAGCGTTACAGGACCCTCCTACAATGAGCAGTTCTTC. Its protein is CASSVTGPSYNEQFF. J is TRBJ2-1 and V is TRBV7-2; TRBD1 is a possible D gene (5 bases). This CDR3 comprises 15 residues. CDR1 and CDR2 (germline): SGHTA, FQGNSA. The V and J ends lost 5 bases and 0 bases respectively, with 11 bases between them. The whole variable domain, filled in from reference TRBV7-2 and TRBJ2-1, reads GAGVSQSPSNKVTEKGKDVELRCDPISGHTALYWYRQSLGQGLEFLIYFQGNSAPDKSGLPSDRFSAERTGGSVSTLTIQRTQQEDSAVYLCASSVTGPSYNEQFFGPGTRLTVL.

The chain joins TRBV11-3 to TRBJ1-1, with 11 bases identical to TRBD1. CDR1 and CDR2 (germline): SGHNT, YENEEA. The V segment lost 5 bases and the J segment 3 bases; nucleotides outside the gene matches: 5. This CDR3 region has 15 residues. In DNA, the CDR3 is TGTGCCAGCAGCCCTCGGGACAGGGGGGACACTGAAGCTTTCTTT. Amino acid sequence: CASSPRDRGDTEAFF.

This clone was found a few times. This chain links TRBV4-2 with TRBJ1-2, with TRBD1 matching over 7 bases. J gave up 5 bases and V 0 bases, and 3 bases lay outside the gene matches. CDR1 and CDR2 from the germline V gene are LGHNA and YNFKEQ. The CDR3 spans 14 residues. The CDR3 region is CASSQETGPYGYTF. In nucleotides, the CDR3 is TGTGCCAGCAGCCAAGAGACAGGGCCTTATGGCTACACCTTC.

J is TRBJ2-5 and V is TRBV6-6, with unresolved D. This CDR3 region has 12 residues. V was trimmed by 0 bases and J by 3 bases, leaving 2 bases between them. Germline V CDR1 and CDR2: MNHNY, SVGAGI (reference sequence). This chain's CDR3 is CASSYSEETQYF. The CDR3 coding sequence is TGTGCCAGCAGTTACTCCGAAGAGACCCAGTACTTC.

CDR3 region: CASSETRRYPTNEKLFF. CDR3 DNA: TGTGCCAGCAGTGAGACCCGGCGGTACCCAACTAATGAAAAACTGTTTTTT. The gene calls are TRBV27 and TRBJ1-4; D not resolved. Germline CDR1 is MNHEY and CDR2 is SMNVEV (reference sequence). V was clipped by 5 bases and J by 0 bases, with 16 bases between them. This CDR3 spans 17 amino acids.

The chain recombines TRBV5-1 with TRBJ2-1; 14 bases agree with TRBD2. Germline lookup yields CDR1 SGHRS and CDR2 YFSETQ. The J segment lost 8 bases and the V segment lost 4 bases, leaving 5 bases of the junction unmatched. This CDR3 has 15 amino acids. CDR3 nucleotides: TGCGCCAGCAGCACGGGACTAGCGGGAGCGGATGAGCAGTTCTTC. It encodes CASSTGLAGADEQFF.